Listed below are T cell receptor beta chains from one sample, sequenced in a study of T-cell memory formation after mild COVID-19. MiXCR, run by TCRdb on the 5' RACE reads, gives a single entry per CDR3 protein. The sample yields about 560,000 distinct CDR3 sequences, about 20% seen once. Sequences were obtained from PBMCs or a T cell subset sorted from them (not recorded which). The receptor set was obtained from an adult woman who had mild COVID-19 (a few samples of this study predate the infection). Cell type and time point are not known. Each CDR3 is given without its conserved first and last residue. Fields, in order: V gene, J gene, D gene, CDR3 protein. D genes are given only for firm matches.

TRBV7-3	TRBJ2-3	TRBD2	ASSPGTSGGFSTDTQY
TRBV19	TRBJ1-5	.	ASSFLQGPQPQH
TRBV10-3	TRBJ2-5	TRBD2	AIRGAGGVETQY
TRBV14	TRBJ2-1	.	ASSPGGAYNEQF
TRBV5-6	TRBJ2-1	TRBD2	ASSLILAGGPSSYNEQF
TRBV7-6	TRBJ2-1	.	ASSTSQGSEQF
TRBV2	TRBJ2-1	TRBD2	ASRVSASGIYNEQF
TRBV24-1	TRBJ2-7	TRBD2	ATSDPGGEQY
TRBV29-1	TRBJ2-5	TRBD2	SVEDRLAGEETQY
TRBV30	TRBJ2-3	TRBD2	AWSRTSGRPTQY
TRBV20-1	TRBJ2-1	TRBD2	SAPFGLAGSSSYNEQF
TRBV11-2	TRBJ1-3	TRBD1	ASSTGQGLYSGNTIY
TRBV7-9	TRBJ2-3	.	ASSLGGLTDTQY
TRBV12-3/TRBV12-4	TRBJ2-6	.	ASTPGISGANVLT
TRBV5-1	TRBJ2-4	TRBD1	ASSPGTGQQWGIQY
TRBV18	TRBJ2-7	.	ASSPPDNYEQY
TRBV28	TRBJ2-7	TRBD1	ARTPGTGTHEQY
TRBV7-3	TRBJ2-1	.	ASSLGIKSSYNEQF
TRBV6-4	TRBJ1-5	.	ASPSQPQH
TRBV9	TRBJ2-7	TRBD2	ASSVGGSYEQY
TRBV20-1	TRBJ2-7	.	SAPAPQGPYEQY
TRBV7-2	TRBJ1-1	TRBD1	ASSPTTGLPEAF
TRBV7-9	TRBJ2-6	TRBD1	ASSPRQGAQAGANVLT
TRBV5-1	TRBJ2-5	TRBD2	ASSFQLAGTSGETQY
TRBV18	TRBJ1-6	TRBD1	AGLTGLDNSPLH
TRBV4-1	TRBJ2-1	.	ASSQDGLEPGTYNEQF
TRBV7-9	TRBJ2-3	.	ASSRITDTQY
TRBV5-1	TRBJ2-5	TRBD2	ASSLVPSGTQETQY
TRBV6-2/TRBV6-3	TRBJ1-5	.	ASSYSAGAGNQPQH
TRBV28	TRBJ2-7	TRBD2	ASSPRLAGGPSYEQY
TRBV5-1	TRBJ1-1	.	ASSFGQMNTEAF
TRBV5-1	TRBJ1-6	.	ASSPDSFSPLH
TRBV7-9	TRBJ2-3	TRBD2	ASSHGTSRRADTQY
TRBV4-1	TRBJ2-7	.	ASSQEGHWAYEQY
TRBV2	TRBJ2-1	TRBD1	ASSVSARGSLNEQF
TRBV12-3/TRBV12-4	TRBJ2-7	TRBD2	ASSLPSGRPLVAEQY
TRBV7-8	TRBJ1-3	.	ASSDTPAGNTIY
TRBV7-2	TRBJ2-3	.	ASSLGSAGIDTQY
TRBV29-1	TRBJ2-3	.	SVVFGSRPDTQY
TRBV7-9	TRBJ1-1	.	ASSLGPGGGGFTEAF
TRBV29-1	TRBJ2-7	TRBD1	SVVDRGDGYEQY
TRBV7-6	TRBJ2-7	.	ASSQTGEGSYEQY
TRBV27	TRBJ2-6	TRBD2	ASSLSGGSGANVLT
TRBV4-3	TRBJ2-2	.	ASSQEWRTGELF
TRBV9	TRBJ2-2	TRBD1	ASSAPGQGFSGELF
TRBV5-1	TRBJ2-3	.	ASSRGQGTDTQY
TRBV6-5	TRBJ2-3	.	ASRRSTDTQY
TRBV4-1	TRBJ2-2	.	ASSQDPPGVGAGELF
TRBV7-9	TRBJ2-7	.	ASSSYAVYEQY
TRBV7-9	TRBJ2-3	.	ASSLAGWDTQY
TRBV7-9	TRBJ1-6	.	ASSLALSPLH
TRBV20-1	TRBJ1-1	.	SASSLDTEAF
TRBV7-2	TRBJ1-2	.	ASSLAGHTNYGYT